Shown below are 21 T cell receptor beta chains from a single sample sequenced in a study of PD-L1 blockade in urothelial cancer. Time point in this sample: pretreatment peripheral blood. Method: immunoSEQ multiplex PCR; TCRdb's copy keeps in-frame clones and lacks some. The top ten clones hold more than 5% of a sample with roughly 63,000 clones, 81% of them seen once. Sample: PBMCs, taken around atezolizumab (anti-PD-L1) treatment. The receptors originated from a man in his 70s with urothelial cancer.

Here the CDR3 DNA reads TGTGCCAGTAGTAGCGGCTCTGCGGGAATATACGAGCAGTACTTC. Translated, it gives CASSSGSAGIYEQYF. The V call is TRBV19, the J call TRBJ2-7; possible D gene TRBD2, 6 bases. Per the germline V gene, CDR1 is LNHDA and CDR2 is SQIVND (reference sequence). CDR3 length equals 15 residues. The ends were cut back, 4 bases at V and 4 bases at J, with 17 bases in the middle.

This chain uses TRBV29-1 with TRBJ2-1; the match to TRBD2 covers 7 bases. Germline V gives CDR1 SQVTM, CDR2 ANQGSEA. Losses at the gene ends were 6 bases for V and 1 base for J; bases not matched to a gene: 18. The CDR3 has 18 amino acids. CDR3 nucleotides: TGCAGCGTACATAAGGGAGTGCGGGGGATCAGGTCCTACAATGAGCAGTTCTTC. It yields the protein CSVHKGVRGIRSYNEQFF.

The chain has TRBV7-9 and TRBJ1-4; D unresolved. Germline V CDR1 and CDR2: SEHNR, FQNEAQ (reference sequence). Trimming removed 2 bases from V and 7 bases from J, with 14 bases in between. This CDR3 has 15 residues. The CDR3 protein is CASSLLGLRGEKLFF. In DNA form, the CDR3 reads TGTGCCAGCAGCTTATTAGGCCTGCGGGGTGAAAAACTGTTTTTT.

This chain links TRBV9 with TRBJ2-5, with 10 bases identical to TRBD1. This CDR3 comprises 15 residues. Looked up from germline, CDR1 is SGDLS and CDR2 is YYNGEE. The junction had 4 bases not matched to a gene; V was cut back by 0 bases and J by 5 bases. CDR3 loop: CASSVGVGQGETQYF. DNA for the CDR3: TGTGCCAGCAGCGTAGGAGTGGGACAGGGGGAGACCCAGTACTTC. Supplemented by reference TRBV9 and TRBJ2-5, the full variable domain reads DSGVTQTPKHLITATGQRVTLRCSPRSGDLSVYWYQQSLDQGLQFLIQYYNGEERAKGNILERFSAQQFPDLHSELNLSSLELGDSALYFCASSVGVGQGETQYFGPGTRLLVL.

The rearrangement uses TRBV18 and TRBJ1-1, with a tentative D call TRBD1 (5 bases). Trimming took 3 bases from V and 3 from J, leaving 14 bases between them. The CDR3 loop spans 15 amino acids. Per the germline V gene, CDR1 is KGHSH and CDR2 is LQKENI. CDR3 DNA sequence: TGTGCCAGCTCACCGAGACTAACGGGGGACACTGAAGCTTTCTTT. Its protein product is CASSPRLTGDTEAFF.

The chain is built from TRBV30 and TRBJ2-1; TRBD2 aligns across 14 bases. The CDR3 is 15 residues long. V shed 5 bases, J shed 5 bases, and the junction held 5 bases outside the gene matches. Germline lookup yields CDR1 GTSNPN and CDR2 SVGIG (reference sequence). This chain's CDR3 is CAWATSGRGHNEQFF. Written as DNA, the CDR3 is TGTGCCTGGGCGACTAGCGGGAGGGGCCACAATGAGCAGTTCTTC.

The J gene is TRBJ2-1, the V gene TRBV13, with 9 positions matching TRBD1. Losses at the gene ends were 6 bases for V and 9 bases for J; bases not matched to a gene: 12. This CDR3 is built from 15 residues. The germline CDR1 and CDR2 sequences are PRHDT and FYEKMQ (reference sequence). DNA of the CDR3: TGTGCCAGCAGTTTTTTTGGACAGGGGCGTGGTGAGCAGTTCTTC. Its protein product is CASSFFGQGRGEQFF.

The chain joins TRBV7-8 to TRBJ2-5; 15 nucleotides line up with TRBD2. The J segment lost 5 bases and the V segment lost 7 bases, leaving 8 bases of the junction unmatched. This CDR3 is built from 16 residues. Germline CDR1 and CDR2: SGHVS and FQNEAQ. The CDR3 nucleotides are TGTGCCAGCACCTTCCGGACTAGCGGGGGGGAGGAGACCCAGTACTTC. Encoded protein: CASTFRTSGGEETQYF. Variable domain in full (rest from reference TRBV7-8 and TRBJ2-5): GAGVSQSPRYKVAKRGQDVALRCDPISGHVSLFWYQQALGQGPEFLTYFQNEAQLDKSGLPSDRFFAERPEGSVSTLKIQRTQQEDSAVYLCASTFRTSGGEETQYFGPGTRLLVL.

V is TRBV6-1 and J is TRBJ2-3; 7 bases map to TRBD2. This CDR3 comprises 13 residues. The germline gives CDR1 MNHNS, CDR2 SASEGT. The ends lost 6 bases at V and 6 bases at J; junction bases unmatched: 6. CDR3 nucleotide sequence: TGTGCCAGCAGCCCTAGCGGTAGGGATACGCAGTATTTT. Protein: CASSPSGRDTQYF.

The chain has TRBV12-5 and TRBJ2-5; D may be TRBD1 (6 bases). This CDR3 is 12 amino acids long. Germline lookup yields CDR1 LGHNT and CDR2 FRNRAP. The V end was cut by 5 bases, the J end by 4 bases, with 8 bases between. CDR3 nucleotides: TGTGCTAGTGGTCCCAGGGGAGAGACCCAGTACTTC. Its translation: CASGPRGETQYF.

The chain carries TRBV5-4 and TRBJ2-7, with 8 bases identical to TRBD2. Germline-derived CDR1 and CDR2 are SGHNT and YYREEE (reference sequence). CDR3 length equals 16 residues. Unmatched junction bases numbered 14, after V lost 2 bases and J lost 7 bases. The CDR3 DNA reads TGTGCCAGCAGCTTTCCATCGGGACTAGACGTTGGGGAGCAGTACTTC. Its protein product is CASSFPSGLDVGEQYF.

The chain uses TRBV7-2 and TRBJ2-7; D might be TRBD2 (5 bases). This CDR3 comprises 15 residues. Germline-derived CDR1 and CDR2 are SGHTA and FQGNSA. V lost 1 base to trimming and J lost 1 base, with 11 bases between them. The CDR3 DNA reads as TGTGCCAGCAGCTTAGGGGGAAGGAGGTCCTACGAGCAGTACTTC. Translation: CASSLGGRRSYEQYF.

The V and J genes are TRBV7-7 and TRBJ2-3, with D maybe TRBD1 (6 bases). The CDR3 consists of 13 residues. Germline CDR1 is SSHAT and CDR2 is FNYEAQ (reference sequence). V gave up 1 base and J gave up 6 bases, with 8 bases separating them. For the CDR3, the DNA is TGTGCCAGCAGCTTAGGGGGGCTGGATACGCAGTATTTT. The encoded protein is CASSLGGLDTQYF.

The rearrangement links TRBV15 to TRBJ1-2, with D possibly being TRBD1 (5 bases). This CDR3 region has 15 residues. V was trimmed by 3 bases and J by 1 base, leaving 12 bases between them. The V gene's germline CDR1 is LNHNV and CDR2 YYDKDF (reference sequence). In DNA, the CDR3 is TGTGCCACCAGCAGGCCAGGGAATAATAACTATGGCTACACCTTC. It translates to CATSRPGNNNYGYTF.

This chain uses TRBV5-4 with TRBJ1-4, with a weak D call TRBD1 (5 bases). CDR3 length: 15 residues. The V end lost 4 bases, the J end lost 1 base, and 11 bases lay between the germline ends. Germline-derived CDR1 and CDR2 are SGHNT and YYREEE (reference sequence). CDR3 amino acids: CASSRGGETNEKLFF. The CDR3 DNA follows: TGTGCCAGCAGCCGGGGGGGGGAAACTAATGAAAAACTGTTTTTT. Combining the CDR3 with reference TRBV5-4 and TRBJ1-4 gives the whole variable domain ETGVTQSPTHLIKTRGQQVTLRCSSQSGHNTVSWYQQALGQGPQFIFQYYREEENGRGNFPPRFSGLQFPNYSSELNVNALELDDSALYLCASSRGGETNEKLFFGSGTQLSVL.

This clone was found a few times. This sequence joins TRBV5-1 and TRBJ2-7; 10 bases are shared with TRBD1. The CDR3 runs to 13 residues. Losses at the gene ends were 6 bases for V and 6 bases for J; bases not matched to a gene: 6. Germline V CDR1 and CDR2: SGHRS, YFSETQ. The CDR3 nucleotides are TGCGCCAGCAATCGGGACAGGGGCTCCGAGCAGTACTTC. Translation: CASNRDRGSEQYF.

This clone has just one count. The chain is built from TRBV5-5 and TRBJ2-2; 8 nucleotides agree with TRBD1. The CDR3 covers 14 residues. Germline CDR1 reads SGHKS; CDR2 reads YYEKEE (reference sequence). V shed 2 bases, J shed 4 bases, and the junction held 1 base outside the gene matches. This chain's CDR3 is CASSFGQGTGELFF. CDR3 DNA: TGTGCCAGCAGCTTCGGACAGGGCACCGGGGAGCTGTTTTTT.

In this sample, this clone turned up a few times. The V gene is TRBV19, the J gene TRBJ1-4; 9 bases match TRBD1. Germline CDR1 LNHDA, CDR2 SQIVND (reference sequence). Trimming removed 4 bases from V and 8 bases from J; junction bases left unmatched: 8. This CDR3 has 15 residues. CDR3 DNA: TGTGCCAGTAGTAGAGGACAGGGGTTAGAGGAAAAACTGTTTTTT. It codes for CASSRGQGLEEKLFF.

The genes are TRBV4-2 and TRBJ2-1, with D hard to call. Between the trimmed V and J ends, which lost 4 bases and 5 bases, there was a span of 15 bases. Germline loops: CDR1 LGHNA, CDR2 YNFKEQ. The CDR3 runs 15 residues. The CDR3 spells CASSPWASPHNEQFF. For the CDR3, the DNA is TGTGCCAGCAGCCCCTGGGCATCCCCTCACAATGAGCAGTTCTTC.

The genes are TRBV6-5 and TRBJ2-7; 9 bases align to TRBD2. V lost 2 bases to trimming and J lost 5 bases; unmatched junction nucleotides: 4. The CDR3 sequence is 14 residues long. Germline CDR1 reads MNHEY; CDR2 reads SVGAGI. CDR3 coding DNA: TGTGCCAGCAGTTACCTAGCGGGAAGCCACGAGCAGTACTTC. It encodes CASSYLAGSHEQYF.

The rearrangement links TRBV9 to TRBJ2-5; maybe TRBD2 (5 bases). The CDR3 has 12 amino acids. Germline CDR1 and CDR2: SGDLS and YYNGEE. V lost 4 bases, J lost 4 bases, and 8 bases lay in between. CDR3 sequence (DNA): TGTGCCAGCAGCCCCGAGGGAGAGACCCAGTACTTC. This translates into CASSPEGETQYF.